The next 5 T cell receptor beta chains were all read from a single sample in a study of CD8 T cells in ankylosing spondylitis. Via MiXCR, TCRdb re-called the 5' RACE reads, giving one row per CDR3 protein. Altogether 250,000 to 400,000 distinct CDR3 sequences are present, roughly 11% being singletons, with the ten largest covering roughly 9%. The sequencing input was blood, either unsorted or a sorted T cell fraction (not recorded which). These receptors were collected from a female donor with ankylosing spondylitis or in good health (not recorded which).

There are many counts of this clonotype. V gene TRBV20-1 combines with J gene TRBJ1-1, with a possible D match to TRBD1 (6 bases). Per germline, CDR1 DFQATT and CDR2 SNEGSKA (reference sequence). The CDR3 is made up of 13 amino acids. In DNA form, the CDR3 reads TGCGGCACAGGGTTGATGGGGAACACTGAAGCTTTCTTT. The encoded protein is CGTGLMGNTEAFF.

This rearrangement joins TRBV12-3 or TRBV12-4 to TRBJ1-2; 8 bases fit TRBD1. The trim removed 5 bases at V and 3 bases at J, leaving 5 bases unmatched. The CDR3 consists of 14 residues. The CDR3 DNA is TGTGCCAGCAGTCGACAGGGGAAGGACTATGGCTACACCTTC. Translated, it gives CASSRQGKDYGYTF.

This clonotype has at least ten counts. The rearrangement joins TRBV20-1 to TRBJ2-7; 13 bases line up with TRBD2. The germline gives CDR1 DFQATT, CDR2 SNEGSKA (reference sequence). The CDR3 spans 14 residues. With 5 bases clipped from V and 4 bases from J, the junction kept 5 bases outside the gene matches. The CDR3 region is CSALGLAGVYEQYF. The CDR3 nucleotides read TGCAGTGCTCTTGGACTAGCGGGGGTTTACGAGCAGTACTTC.

This clonotype turned up a few times. The rearrangement links TRBV7-9 to TRBJ2-3, with 9 nucleotides matching TRBD1. After removal of 1 base from V and 1 base from J, the junction contained 6 bases not matched to a gene. Per germline, CDR1 SEHNR and CDR2 FQNEAQ (reference sequence). This CDR3 has 17 amino acids. CDR3 sequence: CASSLGGRTGGTDTQYF. For the CDR3, the DNA is TGTGCCAGCAGCTTAGGCGGCAGGACAGGGGGCACAGATACGCAGTATTTT.

This clonotype was recorded at least ten times. The rearrangement links TRBV20-1 to TRBJ2-2; 8 nucleotides line up with TRBD1. Germline loops: CDR1 DFQATT, CDR2 SNEGSKA (reference sequence). Trimming cost V 0 bases and J 1 base; bases outside gene matches: 4. The CDR3 is 16 residues long. The CDR3 sequence is CSARDLDRGNTGELFF. The DNA for the CDR3 is TGCAGTGCTAGAGACCTAGACAGGGGGAACACCGGGGAGCTGTTTTTT.